The source of this T cell receptor beta chain is a study of T cell responses to AZD1222 COVID-19 vaccine. Study-wide points: CD4 TCRs linked to vaccination spanned spike, dominating at 160-218 and 743-854. The number of AZD1222 recipients seropositive at baseline was only five or six. Every sample of the repertoires postdated the peak T cell response.

Sequenced by immunoSEQ multiplex PCR; TCRdb stores in-frame clones only, minus some. The table records over 100,000 clones, 90% to 95% of them present only once. With respect to this clone: Antigen: not known.

CDR1 and CDR2 from the germline V gene are SEHNR and FQNEAQ (reference sequence). CDR3 length: 15 residues. The germline V and J ends were trimmed by 2 bases and 3 bases, with 11 bases remaining between them. V and J are TRBV7-9 and TRBJ1-5; no reliable D call. Sequenced here: peripheral blood, sampled on day 0 of AZD1222 vaccination. The sequence was collected from an adult in good health. As DNA, the CDR3 is TGTGCCAGCAGCTTATACGGAGAGGCCAATCAGCCCCAGCATTTT. It specifies CASSLYGEANQPQHF.